This T cell receptor (beta chain) stems from a study of type 1 and type 2 diabetes patients. The PCR template was genomic DNA. Amplification of the beta chain CDR3 used 30 forward and 13 reverse multiplex primers. MiXCR, run by TCRdb on the multiplex PCR reads, gives a single entry per CDR3 protein. This table holds some 250,000 distinct CDR3 sequences, approximately 50% found once. This CDR3 is built from 19 residues. In germline, CDR1 is DFQATT, CDR2 SNEGSKA (reference sequence). The V end lost 5 bases, the J end lost 3 bases, and 32 bases lay between the germline ends. This rearrangement joins TRBV20-1 to TRBJ2-7; D is possibly TRBD1 or TRBD2 (7 bases each). Specimen: peripheral blood mononuclear cells (PBMCs). The receptor's source is a man aged 18 to 30 with type 2 diabetes. The CDR3 reads CSAVPAGEGAGLRIYEQYF. In nucleotides, the CDR3 is TGCAGTGCTGTTCCCGCTGGGGAGGGGGCGGGGTTAAGGATCTACGAGCAGTACTTC.